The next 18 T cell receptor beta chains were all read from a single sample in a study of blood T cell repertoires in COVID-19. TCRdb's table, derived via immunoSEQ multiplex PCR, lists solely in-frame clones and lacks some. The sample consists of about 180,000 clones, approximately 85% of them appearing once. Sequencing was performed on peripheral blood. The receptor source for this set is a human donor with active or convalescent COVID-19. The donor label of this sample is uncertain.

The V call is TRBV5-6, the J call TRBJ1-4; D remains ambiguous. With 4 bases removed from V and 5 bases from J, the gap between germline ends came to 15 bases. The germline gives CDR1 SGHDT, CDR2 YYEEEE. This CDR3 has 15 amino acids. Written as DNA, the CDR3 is TGTGCCAGCAGCCCCCGTTACAGCTACAATGAAAAACTGTTTTTT. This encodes CASSPRYSYNEKLFF.

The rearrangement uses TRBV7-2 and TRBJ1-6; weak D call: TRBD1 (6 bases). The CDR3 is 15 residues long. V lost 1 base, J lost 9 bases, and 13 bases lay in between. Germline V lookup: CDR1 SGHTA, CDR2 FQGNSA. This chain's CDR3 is CASSLVGSGASPLHF. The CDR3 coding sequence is TGTGCCAGCAGCTTAGTGGGCTCAGGGGCTTCACCCCTCCACTTT.

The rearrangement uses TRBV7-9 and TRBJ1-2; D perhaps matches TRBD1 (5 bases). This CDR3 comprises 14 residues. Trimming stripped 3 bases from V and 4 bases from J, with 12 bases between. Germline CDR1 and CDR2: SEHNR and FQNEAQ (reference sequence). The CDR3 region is CASSFGQGRYGYTF. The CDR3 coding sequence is TGTGCCAGCAGCTTTGGCCAGGGCCGCTATGGCTACACCTTC.

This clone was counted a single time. The CDR3 coding sequence is TGTGCCAGCAGCCCGGATGGGGGAGGGACTGAGGAGCAGTTCTTC. Protein sequence: CASSPDGGGTEEQFF. The chain joins TRBV5-4 to TRBJ2-1, with TRBD2 identical over 7 bases. The length of the CDR3 is 15 residues. With V trimmed by 4 bases and J by 10 bases, 14 bases remained unmatched. Germline values: CDR1 SGHNT, CDR2 YYREEE (reference sequence). Full variable domain (outside the CDR3, taken from reference TRBV5-4 and TRBJ2-1): ETGVTQSPTHLIKTRGQQVTLRCSSQSGHNTVSWYQQALGQGPQFIFQYYREEENGRGNFPPRFSGLQFPNYSSELNVNALELDDSALYLCASSPDGGGTEEQFFGPGTRLTVL.

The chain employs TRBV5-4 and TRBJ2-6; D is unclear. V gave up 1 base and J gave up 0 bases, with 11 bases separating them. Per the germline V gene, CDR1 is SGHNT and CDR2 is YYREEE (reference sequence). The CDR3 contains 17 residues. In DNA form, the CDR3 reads TGTGCCAGCAGCTTGTTGTACAGTCGCTCTGGGGCCAACGTCCTGACTTTC. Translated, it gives CASSLLYSRSGANVLTF. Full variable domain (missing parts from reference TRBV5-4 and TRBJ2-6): ETGVTQSPTHLIKTRGQQVTLRCSSQSGHNTVSWYQQALGQGPQFIFQYYREEENGRGNFPPRFSGLQFPNYSSELNVNALELDDSALYLCASSLLYSRSGANVLTFGAGSRLTVL.

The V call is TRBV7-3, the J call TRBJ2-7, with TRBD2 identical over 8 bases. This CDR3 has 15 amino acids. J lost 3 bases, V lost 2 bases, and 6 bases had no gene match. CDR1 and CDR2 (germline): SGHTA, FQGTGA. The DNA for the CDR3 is TGTGCCAGCAGCTTACAAAGCGGGAGTAGCTACGAGCAGTACTTC. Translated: CASSLQSGSSYEQYF.

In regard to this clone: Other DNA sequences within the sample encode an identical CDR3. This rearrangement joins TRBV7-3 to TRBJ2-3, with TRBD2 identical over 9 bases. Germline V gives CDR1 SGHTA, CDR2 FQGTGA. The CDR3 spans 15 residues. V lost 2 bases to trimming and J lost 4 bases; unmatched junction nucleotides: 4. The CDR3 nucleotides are TGTGCCAGCAGCTTAGCGGGGGGGCTCTCAGATACGCAGTATTTT. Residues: CASSLAGGLSDTQYF.

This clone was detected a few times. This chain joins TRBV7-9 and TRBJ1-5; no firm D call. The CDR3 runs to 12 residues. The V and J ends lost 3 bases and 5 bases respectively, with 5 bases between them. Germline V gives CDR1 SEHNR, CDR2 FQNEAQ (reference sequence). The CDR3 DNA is TGTGCCAGCAGCTTGTTAGATCAGCCCCAGCATTTT. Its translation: CASSLLDQPQHF.

The CDR3 DNA follows: TGTGCCAGCAGTGAATTGCTAGCTACAGATACGCAGTATTTT. It translates to CASSELLATDTQYF. This chain links TRBV2 with TRBJ2-3; tentative D call: TRBD2 (5 bases). The V gene's germline CDR1 is SNHLY and CDR2 FYNNEI. The CDR3 covers 14 residues. Trimming pared 2 bases from V and 3 bases from J, leaving 9 bases between.

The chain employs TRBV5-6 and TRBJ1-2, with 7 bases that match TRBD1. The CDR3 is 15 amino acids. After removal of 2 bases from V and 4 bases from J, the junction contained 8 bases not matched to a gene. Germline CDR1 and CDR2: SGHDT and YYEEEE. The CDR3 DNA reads TGTGCCAGCAGCTTCAGGGGGGTTGTCGGCTATGGCTACACCTTC. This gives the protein CASSFRGVVGYGYTF.

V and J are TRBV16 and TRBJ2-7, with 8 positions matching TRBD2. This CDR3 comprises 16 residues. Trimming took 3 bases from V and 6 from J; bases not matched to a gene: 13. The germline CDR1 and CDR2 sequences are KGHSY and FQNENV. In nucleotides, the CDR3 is TGTGCCAGCAGCCAGAGTAGAGTAGCGGGAATCGGCGAGCAGTACTTC. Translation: CASSQSRVAGIGEQYF.

The CDR3 sequence is CASSQESGGTDTQYF. In DNA form, the CDR3 reads TGCGCCAGCAGCCAAGAGTCAGGGGGGACAGATACGCAGTATTTT. The V gene is TRBV4-3, the J gene TRBJ2-3; D may be TRBD1 (7 bases). Looked up from germline, CDR1 is LGHNA and CDR2 is YSLEER. The length of the CDR3 is 15 residues. V was clipped by 0 bases and J by 3 bases, with 10 bases between them.

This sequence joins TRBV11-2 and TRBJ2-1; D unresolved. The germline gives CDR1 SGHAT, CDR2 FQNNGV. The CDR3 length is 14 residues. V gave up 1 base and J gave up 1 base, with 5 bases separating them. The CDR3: CASSLVASYNEQFF. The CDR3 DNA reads TGTGCCAGCAGCTTAGTGGCTTCCTACAATGAGCAGTTCTTC.

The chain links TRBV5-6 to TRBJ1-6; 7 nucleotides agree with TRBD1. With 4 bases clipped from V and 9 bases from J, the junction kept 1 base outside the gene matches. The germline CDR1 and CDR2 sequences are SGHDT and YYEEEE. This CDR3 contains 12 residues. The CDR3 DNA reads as TGTGCCAGCAGCACAGGGGTTTCACCCCTCCACTTT. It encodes CASSTGVSPLHF.

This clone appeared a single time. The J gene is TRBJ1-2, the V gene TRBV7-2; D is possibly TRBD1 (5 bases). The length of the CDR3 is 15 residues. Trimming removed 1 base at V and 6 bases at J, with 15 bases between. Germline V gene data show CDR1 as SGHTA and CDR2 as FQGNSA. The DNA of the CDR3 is TGTGCCAGCAGCTTAGACGGGACTCCTGTAAATGGCTACACCTTC. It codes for CASSLDGTPVNGYTF.

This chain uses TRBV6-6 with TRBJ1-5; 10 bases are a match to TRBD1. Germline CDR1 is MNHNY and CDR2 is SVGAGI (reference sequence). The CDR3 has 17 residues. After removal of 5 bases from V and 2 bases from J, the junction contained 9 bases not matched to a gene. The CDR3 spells CASSPRDRGFGNQPQHF. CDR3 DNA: TGTGCCAGCAGTCCCCGGGACAGGGGATTTGGCAATCAGCCCCAGCATTTT.

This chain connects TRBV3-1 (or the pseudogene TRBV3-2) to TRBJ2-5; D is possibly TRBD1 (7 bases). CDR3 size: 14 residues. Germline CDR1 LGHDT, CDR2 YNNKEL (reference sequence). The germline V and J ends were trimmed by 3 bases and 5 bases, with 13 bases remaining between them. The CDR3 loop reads CASSQQGGLETQYF. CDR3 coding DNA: TGTGCCAGCAGCCAGCAGGGGGGCCTTGAGACCCAGTACTTC.

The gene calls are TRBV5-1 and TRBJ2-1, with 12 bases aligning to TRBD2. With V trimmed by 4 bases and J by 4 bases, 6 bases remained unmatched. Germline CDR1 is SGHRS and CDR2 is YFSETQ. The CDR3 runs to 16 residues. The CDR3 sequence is CASSPWTSGAYNEQFF. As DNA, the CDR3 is TGCGCCAGCAGCCCGTGGACTAGCGGGGCTTACAATGAGCAGTTCTTC.